This entry describes one TCR beta chain. The antigen is not known. This entry belongs to a study of T cell responses to AZD1222 COVID-19 vaccine. General study results and limits: Seropositive AZD1222 recipients at baseline numbered only 5 to 7. Regions 160-218 and 743-854 held dominance among vaccine-associated CD4 TCRs, which spanned spike.

This table comes from immunoSEQ multiplex PCR, and its TCRdb copy is limited to in-frame clones, with some not included. The sample holds 110,000 or so clones, roughly 89% seen once. Germline V CDR1 and CDR2: MNHEY, SMNVEV (reference sequence). V was clipped by 10 bases and J by 3 bases; unmatched bases: 22. The CDR3 runs to 18 residues. The sequence was obtained from an adult who received the AZD1222 COVID-19 vaccine. The rearrangement joins TRBV27 to TRBJ2-7, with 9 bases identical to TRBD2. Sample: peripheral blood, taken 28 days after the second AZD1222 dose. CDR3 region: CATSRTGSGRPSRYEQYF. DNA of the CDR3: TGTGCCACCAGCAGAACGGGTAGCGGGAGACCTTCTCGCTACGAGCAGTACTTC.